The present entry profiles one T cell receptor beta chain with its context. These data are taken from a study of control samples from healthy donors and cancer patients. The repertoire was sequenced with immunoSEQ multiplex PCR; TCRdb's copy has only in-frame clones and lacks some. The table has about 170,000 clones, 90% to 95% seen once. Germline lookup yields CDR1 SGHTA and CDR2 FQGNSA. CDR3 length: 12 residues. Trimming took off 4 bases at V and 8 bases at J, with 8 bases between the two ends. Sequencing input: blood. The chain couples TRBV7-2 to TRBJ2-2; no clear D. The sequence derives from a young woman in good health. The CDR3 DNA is TGTGCCAGCAGCTCCCGTTGGGGGGAGCTGTTTTTT. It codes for CASSSRWGELFF.